A selection of T cell receptor beta chains follows, all from one sample in a study of CD8 T cells in Susac syndrome. TCRdb used MiXCR to reprocess the immunoSEQ multiplex PCR reads, holding one entry per CDR3 protein. This sample yields approximately 130,000 distinct CDR3 sequences, of which around 91% are seen a single time; roughly 0.25% belongs to the top ten. Sequenced material: CD8+ T cells from PBMCs. These TCRs come from a human donor with multiple sclerosis. Both conserved end residues are trimmed from each CDR3. Each record gives: CDR3 protein, J gene, V gene.

CDR3 protein: ASSAPRDSYEQY; J gene: TRBJ2-7; V gene: TRBV2
CDR3 protein: SVEDLLTSGSSYNEQF; J gene: TRBJ2-1; V gene: TRBV29-1
CDR3 protein: ASSPGLAGPSYNEQF; J gene: TRBJ2-1; V gene: TRBV5-1
CDR3 protein: ASSLSWQIYEQY; J gene: TRBJ2-7; V gene: TRBV27
CDR3 protein: ATESGVNTGELF; J gene: TRBJ2-2; V gene: TRBV4-1
CDR3 protein: SARDPTSGTVRSTDTQY; J gene: TRBJ2-3; V gene: TRBV20-1
CDR3 protein: ASTSEPGLFYNEQF; J gene: TRBJ2-1; V gene: TRBV3-1
CDR3 protein: ASSPFGVTEAF; J gene: TRBJ1-1; V gene: TRBV11-3
CDR3 protein: AWSSPGALNYGYT; J gene: TRBJ1-2; V gene: TRBV30
CDR3 protein: ASSRITSYEQY; J gene: TRBJ2-7; V gene: TRBV7-9
CDR3 protein: ASSLLSGLADTYEQY; J gene: TRBJ2-7; V gene: TRBV13
CDR3 protein: ASSPWTGGEAF; J gene: TRBJ1-1; V gene: TRBV27
CDR3 protein: ASSLGTGQGASGANVLT; J gene: TRBJ2-6; V gene: TRBV7-6
CDR3 protein: ASSRALHQPQH; J gene: TRBJ1-5; V gene: TRBV4-2
CDR3 protein: ASSERRINTEAF; J gene: TRBJ1-1; V gene: TRBV2
CDR3 protein: ASHPGQKTGELF; J gene: TRBJ2-2; V gene: TRBV14
CDR3 protein: ASSLRRRLQEQF; J gene: TRBJ2-1; V gene: TRBV12-3/TRBV12-4
CDR3 protein: ATYPDTAF; J gene: TRBJ1-1; V gene: TRBV6-6
CDR3 protein: ATVTSGRAGFYEQY; J gene: TRBJ2-7; V gene: TRBV28
CDR3 protein: ASSLGLASSYNEQF; J gene: TRBJ2-1; V gene: TRBV7-3
CDR3 protein: ASEERITNEQF; J gene: TRBJ2-1; V gene: TRBV19
CDR3 protein: ASSVDRAGKTYGYT; J gene: TRBJ1-2; V gene: TRBV9
CDR3 protein: ASSIAGAGANVLT; J gene: TRBJ2-6; V gene: TRBV19
CDR3 protein: SVVVNTEAF; J gene: TRBJ1-1; V gene: TRBV29-1
CDR3 protein: AWSQMLAEQY; J gene: TRBJ2-7; V gene: TRBV30
CDR3 protein: ASSSGANGGTEAF; J gene: TRBJ1-1; V gene: TRBV6-2/TRBV6-3
CDR3 protein: ASSQVRATDYEQY; J gene: TRBJ2-7; V gene: TRBV3-1
CDR3 protein: AWSVRGVQETQY; J gene: TRBJ2-5; V gene: TRBV30
CDR3 protein: ASSPEPTYYEQY; J gene: TRBJ2-7; V gene: TRBV7-2
CDR3 protein: SVPGTYPEAF; J gene: TRBJ1-1; V gene: TRBV29-1
CDR3 protein: ASSYTYRGSRSEAF; J gene: TRBJ1-1; V gene: TRBV6-6
CDR3 protein: ASSLSRAGSTGELF; J gene: TRBJ2-2; V gene: TRBV5-4
CDR3 protein: ASSLLVTEAF; J gene: TRBJ1-1; V gene: TRBV5-6
CDR3 protein: ASSLLAGAIDTQY; J gene: TRBJ2-3; V gene: TRBV6-6
CDR3 protein: ASSAAGGRGEKLF; J gene: TRBJ1-4; V gene: TRBV6-5
CDR3 protein: ASSQTYEQF; J gene: TRBJ2-1; V gene: TRBV3-1
CDR3 protein: ASSPATGDYEQY; J gene: TRBJ2-7; V gene: TRBV18
CDR3 protein: ASSYSMGLYTGELF; J gene: TRBJ2-2; V gene: TRBV6-5
CDR3 protein: ASGSGAGSGQY; J gene: TRBJ2-7; V gene: TRBV2
CDR3 protein: ASSGGQYYGYT; J gene: TRBJ1-2; V gene: TRBV19
CDR3 protein: ASSSGLVANTGELF; J gene: TRBJ2-2; V gene: TRBV2
CDR3 protein: ASSQRDGTHEQY; J gene: TRBJ2-7; V gene: TRBV27
CDR3 protein: ASSYSGSGELF; J gene: TRBJ2-2; V gene: TRBV6-5
CDR3 protein: ASSLRASGANVLT; J gene: TRBJ2-6; V gene: TRBV12-3/TRBV12-4
CDR3 protein: ASSLFDSYNQPQH; J gene: TRBJ1-5; V gene: TRBV2
CDR3 protein: ASTAGTGEEQY; J gene: TRBJ2-7; V gene: TRBV19
CDR3 protein: ASKPDIDYTGELF; J gene: TRBJ2-2; V gene: TRBV27
CDR3 protein: ASNKGGIINEKLF; J gene: TRBJ1-4; V gene: TRBV28
CDR3 protein: ASNFGVWSTDTQY; J gene: TRBJ2-3; V gene: TRBV6-2/TRBV6-3
CDR3 protein: ASSGTEGNTIY; J gene: TRBJ1-3; V gene: TRBV2
CDR3 protein: ASSPPLPLTPLAPNTGELF; J gene: TRBJ2-2; V gene: TRBV18
CDR3 protein: ASTLTGTGISEAF; J gene: TRBJ1-1; V gene: TRBV7-9
CDR3 protein: AKKTDLYGYT; J gene: TRBJ1-2; V gene: TRBV23-1